This TCR beta chain appears in the sequencing data of a study of blood T cells in healthy people across ages. A second PCR of roughly 7 to 11 cycles used a sample-barcoded 5' primer and a J-beta primer mix. TCRdb re-analysed the 5' RACE reads in MiXCR, keeping a single row per CDR3 protein. Of some 1 million distinct CDR3 sequences listed, under 55% are singletons. V was clipped by 2 bases and J by 2 bases, with 4 bases between them. The CDR3 contains 14 residues. CDR1 and CDR2 from the germline V gene are MGHDK and SYGVNS. Sequencing used blood. This receptor was taken from an older woman in good health. J is TRBJ1-6 and V is TRBV25-1; D is unclear. CDR3 sequence: CASSELTYNSPLHF. CDR3 bases: TGTGCCAGCAGTGAACTCACCTATAATTCACCCCTCCACTTT.